At least ten counts were recorded for the clone carrying this TCR beta chain. Amplification of TCR beta CDR3 regions used RNA as the template. First-round RT-PCR with HTBI primers amplified the TCR CDR3 region. Via MiXCR, TCRdb re-called the multiplex PCR reads, giving one row per CDR3 protein. Here the sample spans roughly 740,000 distinct CDR3 sequences, about 16% being singletons. The entry originates in a study of T cells in Graves' hyperthyroidism and ophthalmopathy. Germline CDR1 is SQVTM and CDR2 is ANQGSEA. The CDR3 runs to 12 residues. The chain combines TRBV29-1 with TRBJ2-7, with D perhaps TRBD1 (7 bases). This receptor was identified in a man between 18 and 35 years old with Graves' hyperthyroidism. What was sequenced was blood. CDR3 residues: CSAAGQTYEQYF. The CDR3, as DNA: TGCAGTGCCGCGGGACAGACCTACGAGCAGTACTTC.